This T cell receptor beta chain was observed in a study of control samples from healthy donors and cancer patients. The CDR3 is 12 residues long. Assay: immunoSEQ multiplex PCR; the TCRdb copy retains only in-frame clones and omits some. This sample has 150,000 to 160,000 clones; over 90% occur once, and the top ten carry more than 2%. Material: blood. The sequence came from a man over 45 in good health. This chain uses TRBV1 with TRBJ2-7; no check of the table's D call, TRBD2, against the DNA was made. TRBV1 is shown as a pseudogene. CDR3 bases: TGCACCAGCGGCGGGGACGAGGGCGAGCAGTACTTC. Protein product: CTSGGDEGEQYF.